Presented here are 16 T cell receptor beta chains from one specimen sequenced in a study of T cell responses to AZD1222 COVID-19 vaccine. TCRdb keeps only in-frame clones here, not all; method: immunoSEQ multiplex PCR. The sample holds 140,000 to 150,000 clones; roughly 88% are singletons and the top ten take about 14%. This material consisted of peripheral blood, taken on day 0 of AZD1222 vaccination. The origin of the receptors is an adult in good health.

The chain joins TRBV10-3 to TRBJ2-3, with a possible D match to TRBD2 (5 bases). Per germline, CDR1 ENHRY and CDR2 SYGVKD. The V gene lost 10 bases and the J gene lost 3 bases, with 20 bases spanning the gap. There are 15 residues in the CDR3. The CDR3, as DNA: TGTGCCACCGCCTCGGGGTTCCGAGAAACAGATACGCAGTATTTT. Protein: CATASGFRETDTQYF.

The rearrangement joins TRBV3-1 (or the pseudogene TRBV3-2) to TRBJ1-2, with TRBD1 as a possible D gene (6 bases). The V and J ends lost 1 base and 2 bases respectively, with 11 bases between them. The CDR3 is 15 residues long. From germline, CDR1 is LGHDT and CDR2 YNNKEL (reference sequence). CDR3: CASSQAGATNYGYTF. DNA of the CDR3: TGTGCCAGCAGCCAAGCGGGGGCCACCAACTATGGCTACACCTTC.

The CDR3: CASSDRQGARNTEAFF. CDR3 nucleotides: TGTGCCAGCAGTGACCGACAGGGGGCGAGGAACACTGAAGCTTTCTTT. The genes are TRBV6-1 and TRBJ1-1, with TRBD1 identical over 10 bases. The germline V gene encodes CDR1 MNHNS and CDR2 SASEGT. This CDR3 is built from 16 residues. V gave up 3 bases and J gave up 1 base; unmatched junction bases: 5.

J is TRBJ2-3 and V is TRBV4-3; TRBD2 matches 15 bases. This CDR3 is 20 amino acids long. Per the germline V gene, CDR1 is LGHNA and CDR2 is YSLEER. J lost 0 bases, V lost 4 bases, and 11 bases had no gene match. CDR3 nucleotides: TGCGCCAGCAGCCCGAGGACTAGCGGGGGGGCTTCCGCTAGCACAGATACGCAGTATTTT. Amino acid sequence: CASSPRTSGGASASTDTQYF.

The V call is TRBV5-1, the J call TRBJ1-2; the match to TRBD1 covers 7 bases. This CDR3 is built from 13 residues. J lost 4 bases, V lost 6 bases, and 6 bases had no gene match. Germline V gene lookup returns CDR1 SGHRS and CDR2 YFSETQ. The CDR3 sequence: CASMFAGGYGYTF. CDR3 sequence (DNA): TGCGCCAGCATGTTCGCAGGGGGCTATGGCTACACCTTC.

The chain recombines TRBV11-2 with TRBJ2-5; 8 bases map to TRBD1. This CDR3 spans 14 amino acids. V lost 5 bases and J lost 5; bases outside the gene matches: 7. Germline V CDR1 and CDR2: SGHAT, FQNNGV. CDR3 nucleotides: TGTGCCAGCAGCAGCAGGGGGCTAAAGGAGACCCAGTACTTC. Encoded protein: CASSSRGLKETQYF.

J is TRBJ1-2 and V is TRBV7-9, with D possibly matching TRBD1 (5 bases). CDR1 is SEHNR, CDR2 FQNEAQ, per germline (reference sequence). The CDR3 has 14 amino acids. The V end was cut by 4 bases, the J end by 3 bases, with 12 bases between. The CDR3 nucleotides are TGTGCCAGCAGCTCCGCCGGGACGGACTATGGCTACACCTTC. Translation gives CASSSAGTDYGYTF.

This rearrangement joins TRBV19 to TRBJ1-2, with 7 bases fitting TRBD1. Germline V gene lookup returns CDR1 LNHDA and CDR2 SQIVND (reference sequence). V lost 8 bases and J lost 7; bases outside the gene matches: 10. This CDR3 has 13 residues. CDR3 loop: CASVEGGVRGYTF. Written as DNA, the CDR3 is TGTGCCAGTGTAGAAGGGGGCGTTCGTGGCTACACCTTC.

In DNA form, the CDR3 reads TGTGCCAGCAGCTTAGGGACAGGGAGGATTAACTATGGCTACACCTTC. Translation gives CASSLGTGRINYGYTF. The rearrangement links TRBV5-6 to TRBJ1-2; 9 bases are a match to TRBD1. V gave up 2 bases and J gave up 1 base; unmatched junction bases: 6. The CDR3 runs 16 residues. Germline V CDR1 and CDR2: SGHDT, YYEEEE.

The V gene is TRBV7-3, the J gene TRBJ1-5; TRBD1 matches 10 bases. The ends lost 5 bases at V and 6 bases at J; junction bases unmatched: 7. The V gene's germline CDR1 is SGHTA and CDR2 FQGTGA. This CDR3 is 15 amino acids long. The CDR3, as DNA: TGTGCCAGCAGCACCGGGACAGGGGAAGGTCAGCCCCAGCATTTT. Translation: CASSTGTGEGQPQHF.

This rearrangement joins TRBV29-1 to TRBJ1-3; D unclear. The CDR3 totals 14 residues. Germline V lookup: CDR1 SQVTM, CDR2 ANQGSEA. Trimming stripped 0 bases from V and 3 bases from J, with 9 bases between. CDR3 nucleotides: TGCAGCGTTGAAGATCGGGCAGTTGGAAACACCATATATTTT. Encoded protein: CSVEDRAVGNTIYF. The full variable domain, with the rest looked up from reference TRBV29-1 and TRBJ1-3, is SAVISQKPSRDICQRGTSLTIQCQVDSQVTMMFWYRQQPGQSLTLIATANQGSEATYESGFVIDKFPISRPNLTFSTLTVSNMSPEDSSIYLCSVEDRAVGNTIYFGEGSWLTVV.

The rearrangement joins TRBV9 to TRBJ2-3; weak D call: TRBD2 (7 bases). CDR1 SGDLS and CDR2 YYNGEE come from the germline V gene. This CDR3 is built from 14 residues. Trimming left V 5 bases short and J 5 bases short, with 15 bases between. The CDR3 sequence is CASSKGGARDTQYF. CDR3 DNA sequence: TGTGCCAGCAGTAAGGGGGGGGCCAGAGATACGCAGTATTTT.

The J gene is TRBJ1-1, the V gene TRBV4-3; TRBD1 matches at 10 bases. Looked up from germline, CDR1 is LGHNA and CDR2 is YSLEER. The CDR3 loop spans 14 amino acids. Losses at the gene ends were 4 bases for V and 11 bases for J; bases not matched to a gene: 10. As DNA, the CDR3 is TGCGCCAGCAGCCCCTGGGACAGGGGATTCGAGGCTTTCTTT. It is translated as CASSPWDRGFEAFF.

The chain links TRBV28 to TRBJ1-5; D is ambiguous. This CDR3 contains 17 residues. V shed 3 bases and J shed 3 bases, with 18 bases lying between them. The germline V gene encodes CDR1 MDHEN and CDR2 SYDVKM. The CDR3 loop reads CASSLERWGRSNQPQHF. The CDR3 bases are TGTGCCAGCAGTTTGGAGAGGTGGGGTAGGTCCAATCAGCCCCAGCATTTT.

V gene TRBV19 combines with J gene TRBJ1-2; D is unclear. This CDR3 is built from 11 residues. Trimming took off 6 bases at V and 6 bases at J, with 8 bases between the two ends. Germline CDR1 is LNHDA and CDR2 is SQIVND (reference sequence). The CDR3 sequence: CASREFDGYTF. The CDR3, as DNA: TGTGCCAGTAGGGAATTTGATGGCTACACCTTC.

This chain joins TRBV5-4 and TRBJ1-2, with D uncertain. Germline CDR1 is SGHNT and CDR2 is YYREEE (reference sequence). The CDR3 consists of 12 residues. V dropped 4 bases and J dropped 5 bases, with 9 bases sitting between them. CDR3 loop: CASSADGYGYTF. The CDR3 region has the DNA TGTGCCAGCAGCGCGGACGGTTATGGCTACACCTTC.